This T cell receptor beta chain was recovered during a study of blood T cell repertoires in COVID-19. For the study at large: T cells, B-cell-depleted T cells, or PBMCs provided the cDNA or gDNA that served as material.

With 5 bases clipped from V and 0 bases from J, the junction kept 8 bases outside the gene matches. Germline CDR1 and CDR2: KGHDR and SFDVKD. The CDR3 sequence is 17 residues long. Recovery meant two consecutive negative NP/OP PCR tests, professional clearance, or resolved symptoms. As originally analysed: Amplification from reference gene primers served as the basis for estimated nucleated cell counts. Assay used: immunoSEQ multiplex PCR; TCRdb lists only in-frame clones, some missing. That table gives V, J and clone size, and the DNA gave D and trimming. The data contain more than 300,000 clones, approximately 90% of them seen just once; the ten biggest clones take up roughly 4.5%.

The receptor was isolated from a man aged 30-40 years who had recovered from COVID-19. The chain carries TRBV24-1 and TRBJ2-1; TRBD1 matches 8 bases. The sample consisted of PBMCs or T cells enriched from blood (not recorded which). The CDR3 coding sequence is TGTGCCACCAGTGGCACGACAGGGGCCTTCTCCTACAATGAGCAGTTCTTC. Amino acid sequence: CATSGTTGAFSYNEQFF.